Below are 18 T cell receptor beta chains sequenced from a single sample in a study of CD8+ T cells in alopecia areata. Isolated RNA was reverse transcribed into cDNA used as the sequencing template. Libraries were prepared by immunoSEQ multiplex PCR; TCRdb keeps only in-frame clonotypes and omits some of them. The profile covers approximately 180,000 clones, with 50% to 60% appearing a single time and roughly 15% taken by the ten largest. This specimen was CD4+ T cells sorted from blood, taken at week 0. These receptors originate from a human donor with alopecia areata.

This clone has more than one count but fewer than ten. This sequence joins TRBV5-6 and TRBJ1-5; 7 bases align to TRBD1. This CDR3 contains 15 residues. V lost 4 bases, J lost 3 bases, and 7 bases stayed unmatched. The V gene's germline CDR1 is SGHDT and CDR2 YYEEEE. CDR3 region: CASSATGAYNQPQHF. The CDR3 nucleotides read TGTGCCAGCAGCGCTACAGGGGCTTACAATCAGCCCCAGCATTTT.

V and J are TRBV7-9 and TRBJ1-6; 8 nucleotides line up with TRBD1. The CDR3 extends over 15 amino acids. With V trimmed by 1 base and J by 7 bases, 3 bases remained unmatched. Germline CDR1 and CDR2: SEHNR and FQNEAQ (reference sequence). CDR3 amino acids: CASSLERQGNSPLHF. The CDR3 region has the DNA TGTGCCAGCAGCTTAGAAAGACAGGGGAATTCACCCCTCCACTTT.

J is TRBJ1-2 and V is TRBV25-1; the match to TRBD1 covers 8 bases. The germline V gene encodes CDR1 MGHDK and CDR2 SYGVNS. The CDR3 length is 14 residues. The V and J ends lost 7 bases and 0 bases, in that order; junction bases with no gene match: 4. CDR3 loop: CASNRQGTNYGYTF. The CDR3, as DNA: TGTGCCAGCAATCGACAGGGGACTAACTATGGCTACACCTTC.

The V gene is TRBV6-6, the J gene TRBJ1-1; D perhaps matches TRBD1 (5 bases). The V gene lost 6 bases and the J gene lost 4 bases, with 15 bases spanning the gap. The germline gives CDR1 MNHNY, CDR2 SVGAGI (reference sequence). This CDR3 region has 14 residues. CDR3 protein: CASSNGARATEAFF. Here the CDR3 DNA reads TGTGCCAGCAGCAACGGAGCCAGGGCCACTGAAGCTTTCTTT.

This clone was seen just once. The chain uses TRBV30 and TRBJ1-3, with D unclear. The length of the CDR3 is 14 residues. V lost 3 bases and J lost 2, with 11 bases in between. Germline V gene data show CDR1 as GTSNPN and CDR2 as SVGIG (reference sequence). CDR3 bases: TGTGCCTGGAGGCGGCCCGGCCCTGGAAACACCATATATTTT. This sequence encodes CAWRRPGPGNTIYF.

The rearrangement links TRBV7-9 to TRBJ1-2, with D uncertain. The CDR3 contains 14 residues. The ends were cut back, 1 base at V and 4 bases at J, with 10 bases in the middle. Germline V gives CDR1 SEHNR, CDR2 FQNEAQ (reference sequence). The CDR3 protein is CASSLGRQTYGYTF. CDR3 sequence (DNA): TGTGCCAGCAGCTTAGGGCGACAAACCTATGGCTACACCTTC.

This clone was seen a handful of times. V usage is TRBV2 and J usage is TRBJ2-1; 8 bases are shared with TRBD2. The length of the CDR3 is 15 residues. Trimming cost V 3 bases and J 4 bases; bases outside gene matches: 5. Germline CDR1 SNHLY, CDR2 FYNNEI. DNA for the CDR3: TGTGCCAGCAGTGAGGGCCGGGGGGGTTACAATGAGCAGTTCTTC. Amino acid sequence: CASSEGRGGYNEQFF.

The V and J genes are TRBV27 and TRBJ2-7; D gene ambiguous. The CDR3 spans 14 residues. Germline CDR1 MNHEY, CDR2 SMNVEV (reference sequence). Trimming cost V 5 bases and J 3 bases, with 14 bases left between them. The CDR3 DNA sequence: TGTGCCAGCAGTAGAAAGTACCAGGACTACGAGCAGTACTTC. Residues: CASSRKYQDYEQYF.

V usage is TRBV10-3 and J usage is TRBJ1-2; D is ambiguous. The CDR3 has 13 amino acids. Per the germline V gene, CDR1 is ENHRY and CDR2 is SYGVKD. V gave up 2 bases and J gave up 4 bases, with 8 bases separating them. This CDR3 is CAISEVDVYGYTF. The CDR3 region has the DNA TGTGCCATCAGTGAGGTCGACGTCTATGGCTACACCTTC.

This clone was counted only a few times. The chain recombines TRBV11-3 with TRBJ2-6; 8 bases align to TRBD1. The V gene's germline CDR1 is SGHNT and CDR2 YENEEA. V trimming: 1 base; J trimming: 2 bases; junction bases outside the gene matches: 1. The CDR3 length is 16 residues. The DNA for the CDR3 is TGTGCCAGCAGCTTAGGGACAGGGACTGGGGCCAACGTCCTGACTTTC. It is translated as CASSLGTGTGANVLTF.

The J gene is TRBJ1-3, the V gene TRBV9, with D possibly TRBD1 on 5 matching bases. Trimming removed 2 bases at V and 7 bases at J, with 16 bases between. Germline values: CDR1 SGDLS, CDR2 YYNGEE. The CDR3 is 15 residues long. Written as DNA, the CDR3 is TGTGCCAGCAGCGTCGAGGCCCGGGACGGGAACACCATATATTTT. It translates to CASSVEARDGNTIYF.

The chain uses TRBV7-9 and TRBJ1-2; TRBD1 matches at 11 bases. V gave up 5 bases and J gave up 7 bases; unmatched junction bases: 9. Germline lookup yields CDR1 SEHNR and CDR2 FQNEAQ (reference sequence). The CDR3 totals 15 residues. CDR3 region: CASSPRWTGGSGYTF. The CDR3 nucleotides are TGTGCCAGCAGCCCCCGGTGGACAGGGGGCTCTGGCTACACCTTC.

J is TRBJ2-7 and V is TRBV6-5, with unresolved D. The CDR3 runs 13 residues. Trimming took off 7 bases at V and 2 bases at J, with 12 bases between the two ends. Germline assignment: CDR1 MNHEY and CDR2 SVGAGI. The CDR3 is CASTSSPPYEQYF. The CDR3 DNA reads TGTGCCAGCACCTCTTCTCCTCCCTACGAGCAGTACTTC.

V gene TRBV29-1 combines with J gene TRBJ1-4; D remains ambiguous. Trimming removed 6 bases from V and 10 bases from J, with 12 bases in between. This CDR3 spans 11 amino acids. CDR1 SQVTM and CDR2 ANQGSEA come from the germline V gene. CDR3 nucleotides: TGCAGCGTCCTCAAAGGCGGAAAACTGTTTTTT. Encoded protein: CSVLKGGKLFF.

The chain links TRBV27 to TRBJ1-6; D call uncertain. V was shortened by 4 bases and J by 12 bases, with 10 bases between the two germline ends. In germline, CDR1 is MNHEY, CDR2 SMNVEV (reference sequence). The length of the CDR3 is 12 residues. In DNA form, the CDR3 reads TGTGCCAGCAGTTATAGGCGGGGACCCCTCCACTTT. This translates into CASSYRRGPLHF.

The chain links TRBV6-6 to TRBJ1-2, with TRBD1 matching 8 bases. Germline values: CDR1 MNHNY, CDR2 SVGAGI (reference sequence). Trimming took 6 bases from V and 0 from J; bases not matched to a gene: 6. The length of the CDR3 is 15 residues. The CDR3, as DNA: TGTGCCAGCAGGGACCAGGGGGCCCCTAACTATGGCTACACCTTC. This codes for CASRDQGAPNYGYTF.

The CDR3 loop reads CASLLDRTGANVLTF. The CDR3, as DNA: TGTGCCAGCTTACTGGACAGGACGGGGGCCAACGTCCTGACTTTC. The chain couples TRBV2 to TRBJ2-6; 7 bases agree with TRBD1. Germline lookup yields CDR1 SNHLY and CDR2 FYNNEI. Unmatched junction bases numbered 8, after V lost 8 bases and J lost 4 bases. The CDR3 runs 15 residues.

This clone appeared a few times. The chain is built from TRBV29-1 and TRBJ1-1; D possibly corresponds to TRBD1 (5 bases). Germline V gene sequence: CDR1 SQVTM, CDR2 ANQGSEA. V gave up 5 bases and J gave up 1 base, with 20 bases separating them. CDR3 size: 16 residues. The DNA of the CDR3 is TGCAGCGTTTTGAATTTTGGATTGACAGAGAACACTGAAGCTTTCTTT. Translating gives CSVLNFGLTENTEAFF.